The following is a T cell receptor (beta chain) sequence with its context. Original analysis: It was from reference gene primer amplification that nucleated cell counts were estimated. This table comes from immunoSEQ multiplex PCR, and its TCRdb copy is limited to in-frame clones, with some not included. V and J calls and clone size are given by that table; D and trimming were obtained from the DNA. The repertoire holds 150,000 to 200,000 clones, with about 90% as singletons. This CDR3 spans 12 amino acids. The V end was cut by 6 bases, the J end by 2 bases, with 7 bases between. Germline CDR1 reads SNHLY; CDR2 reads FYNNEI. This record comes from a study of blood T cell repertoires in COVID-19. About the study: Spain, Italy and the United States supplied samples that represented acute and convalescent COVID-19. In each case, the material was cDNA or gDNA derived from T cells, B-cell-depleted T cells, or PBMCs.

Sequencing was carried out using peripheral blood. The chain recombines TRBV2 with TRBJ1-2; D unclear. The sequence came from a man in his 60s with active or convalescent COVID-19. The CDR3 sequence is CASSLDNYGYTF. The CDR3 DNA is TGTGCCAGCAGCCTAGACAACTATGGCTACACCTTC.